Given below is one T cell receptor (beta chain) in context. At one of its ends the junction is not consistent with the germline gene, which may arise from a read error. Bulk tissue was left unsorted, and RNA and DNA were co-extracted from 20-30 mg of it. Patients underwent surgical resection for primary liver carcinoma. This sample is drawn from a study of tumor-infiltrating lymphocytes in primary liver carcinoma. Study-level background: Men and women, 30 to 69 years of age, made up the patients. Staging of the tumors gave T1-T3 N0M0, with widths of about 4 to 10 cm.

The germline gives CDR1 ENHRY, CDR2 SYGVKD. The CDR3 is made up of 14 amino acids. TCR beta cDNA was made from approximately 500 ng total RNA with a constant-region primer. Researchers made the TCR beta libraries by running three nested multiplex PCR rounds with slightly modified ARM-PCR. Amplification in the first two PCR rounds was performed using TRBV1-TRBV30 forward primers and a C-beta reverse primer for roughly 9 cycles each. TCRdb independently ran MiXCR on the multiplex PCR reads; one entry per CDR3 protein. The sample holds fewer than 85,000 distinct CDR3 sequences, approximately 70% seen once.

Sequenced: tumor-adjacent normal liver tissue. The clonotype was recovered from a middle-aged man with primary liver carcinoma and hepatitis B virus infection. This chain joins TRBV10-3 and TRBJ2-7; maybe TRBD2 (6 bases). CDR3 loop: CATSPRGGPNEQYF. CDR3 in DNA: TGTGCCACTAGTCCGCGGGGTGGGCCTAACGAGCAATACTTC.